The 3 T cell receptor beta chains reported below all come from one sample, sequenced in a study of regulatory T cells in long-lasting Graves disease (dated by TCRdb to the early 2020s). The time point tag for this specimen amounts to: newly diagnosed GD, antithyroid drugs for less than 3 months. RNA was extracted from PBMCs in TRIzol for both TCR sequencing and RNA sequencing. The library was produced with multiplex PCR. The sample was run on an Illumina HiSeq 4000. CDR3 regions were amplified by Arm-PCR with iRepertoire HTBI primers to construct TCR beta libraries. In TCRdb, the public reads were trimmed at Q25 with fastp and aligned with MiXCR, with productive beta chains retained. Identical CDR3 protein sequences are pooled into one entry, listed with their most common genes and DNA. Here the sample has around 360,000 distinct CDR3 sequences; about 17% occur a single time. Roughly a fifth of the sample rests with the top ten.

These data are also associated with another study on T cells in Graves' hyperthyroidism and ophthalmopathy.

Sequenced here: peripheral blood mononuclear cells (PBMCs), sampled at new diagnosis, from a patient treated with antithyroid drugs. Source of these receptors: a woman aged 18-35 years with Graves disease. Donor details come from another sample of the same person, matched by shared clones.

In its sample, this clonotype was seen many times. CDR3 DNA sequence: TGTGCCAGCAGCCCCTTTTCAGATACGCAGTATTTT. Amino acid sequence: CASSPFSDTQYF. V is TRBV7-2 and J is TRBJ2-3; D ambiguous. There are 12 residues in the CDR3. Looked up from germline, CDR1 is SGHTA and CDR2 is FQGNSA. With 5 bases removed from V and 4 bases from J, the gap between germline ends came to 7 bases.

This clonotype appeared many times. The chain carries TRBV3-1 and TRBJ2-1, with 8 bases fitting TRBD2. This CDR3 region has 16 residues. Germline V gives CDR1 LGHDT, CDR2 YNNKEL (reference sequence). The junction had 5 bases not matched to a gene; V was cut back by 0 bases and J by 4 bases. The CDR3 DNA reads TGTGCCAGCAGCCAAGAAGGTCTAGCGGGTTACAATGAGCAGTTCTTC. Its protein is CASSQEGLAGYNEQFF.

In its sample, this clonotype was seen a few times. The rearrangement joins TRBV6-2 or TRBV6-3 to TRBJ1-2; D may be TRBD1 (6 bases). V gave up 6 bases and J gave up 2 bases, with 22 bases separating them. This CDR3 region has 17 residues. Germline V gene data show CDR1 as MNHEY and CDR2 as SVGEGT. The chain's CDR3 is CASSYAGGDILNYGYTF. CDR3 bases: TGTGCCAGCAGCTACGCGGGGGGGGACATACTAAACTATGGCTACACCTTC.